This entry features one T cell receptor (beta chain) sequence. Its antigen is as yet unknown. The data are from a study of breast tumors, draining lymph nodes, adjacent tissues. Points from the study as a whole: Tumor and nontumor repertoires were significantly more similar in luminal-like than in basal-like breast cancer.

TCRdb reanalysed the multiplex PCR reads using MiXCR and keeps one entry per CDR3 protein. The sample lists 12,000 to 15,000 distinct CDR3 sequences, roughly 55% occurring once. Germline V gives CDR1 SGHTA, CDR2 FQGNSA. The CDR3 spans 14 residues. V was cut by 1 base and J by 5 bases, with 9 bases left in between. The sample consisted of tumor-adjacent breast tissue. The source of this sequence is a female donor with breast cancer. Some clones in this sample may be carry-over from other donors' samples. The chain links TRBV7-2 to TRBJ1-5; D may be TRBD1 (5 bases). The CDR3 DNA follows: TGTGCCAGCAGCTTAGTCGTGGGGGATCAGCCCCAGCATTTT. Protein sequence: CASSLVVGDQPQHF.